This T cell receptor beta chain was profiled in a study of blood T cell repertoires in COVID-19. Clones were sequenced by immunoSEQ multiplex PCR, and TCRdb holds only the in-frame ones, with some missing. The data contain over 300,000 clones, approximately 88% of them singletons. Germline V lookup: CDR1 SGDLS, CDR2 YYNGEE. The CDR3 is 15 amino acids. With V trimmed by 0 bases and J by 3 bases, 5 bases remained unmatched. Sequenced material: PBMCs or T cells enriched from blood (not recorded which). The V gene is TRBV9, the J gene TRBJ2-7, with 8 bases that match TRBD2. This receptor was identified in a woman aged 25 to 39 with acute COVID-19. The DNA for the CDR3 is TGTGCCAGCAGCGTAGGGGCGGGGGGCAACTACGAGCAGTACTTC. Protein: CASSVGAGGNYEQYF.